The 10 T cell receptor beta chains below were found in one sample sequenced in a study of blood T cell repertoires in COVID-19. The method was immunoSEQ multiplex PCR; TCRdb's version includes in-frame clones alone and lacks a portion of them. The sample holds about 260,000 clones, 80% to 95% seen once. The sequenced sample consisted of peripheral blood. The source of these receptors is a person aged 18 to 30 with COVID-19, enrolled during active disease.

The chain uses TRBV29-1 and TRBJ2-5; TRBD2 matches 7 bases. V was clipped by 5 bases and J by 5 bases; unmatched bases: 11. This CDR3 is 14 amino acids long. Germline V gene lookup returns CDR1 SQVTM and CDR2 ANQGSEA. The CDR3 loop is CSVPTVRERETQYF. The CDR3 DNA is TGCAGCGTTCCAACGGTGCGGGAGAGGGAGACCCAGTACTTC.

This chain links TRBV19 with TRBJ2-2; TRBD2 aligns across 8 bases. This CDR3 is 14 amino acids long. Looked up from germline, CDR1 is LNHDA and CDR2 is SQIVND (reference sequence). V gave up 7 bases and J gave up 4 bases; unmatched junction bases: 5. DNA of the CDR3: TGTGCCAGTAACGCGGGAGGCTCCACCGGGGAGCTGTTTTTT. It encodes CASNAGGSTGELFF.

V is TRBV13 and J is TRBJ2-2; 7 nucleotides agree with TRBD2. V shed 3 bases, J shed 5 bases, and the junction held 9 bases outside the gene matches. Germline CDR1 and CDR2: PRHDT and FYEKMQ (reference sequence). CDR3 length equals 16 residues. The CDR3, as DNA: TGTGCCAGCAGCTTGGGCGGGAGTTCCAGAACCGGGGAGCTGTTTTTT. This translates into CASSLGGSSRTGELFF.

The chain combines TRBV5-1 with TRBJ1-4, with D possibly being TRBD1 (6 bases). Germline lookup yields CDR1 SGHRS and CDR2 YFSETQ. V was trimmed by 4 bases and J by 7 bases, leaving 17 bases between them. This CDR3 comprises 15 residues. CDR3 DNA sequence: TGCGCCAGCAGCCCCGGAGCGGGGGGCGGTGAAAAACTGTTTTTT. Translating it yields CASSPGAGGGEKLFF.

The chain has TRBV5-1 and TRBJ2-7, with a possible D match to TRBD1 (6 bases). The germline V gene encodes CDR1 SGHRS and CDR2 YFSETQ. Trimming shortened V by 4 bases and J by 4 bases, and 9 bases separated the two germline ends. This CDR3 contains 12 residues. The CDR3 region has the DNA TGCGCCAGCAGCCCACAGGGATACGAGCAGTACTTC. It yields the protein CASSPQGYEQYF. The complete variable domain, with remaining parts taken from reference TRBV5-1 and TRBJ2-7, reads KAGVTQTPRYLIKTRGQQVTLSCSPISGHRSVSWYQQTPGQGLQFLFEYFSETQRNKGNFPGRFSGRQFSNSRSEMNVSTLELGDSALYLCASSPQGYEQYFGPGTRLTVT.

The V and J genes are TRBV4-2 and TRBJ2-2; perhaps TRBD2 as D (5 bases). CDR3 size: 21 residues. Trimming removed 0 bases from V and 3 bases from J, with 26 bases in between. The germline V gene encodes CDR1 LGHNA and CDR2 YNFKEQ. CDR3 coding DNA: TGTGCCAGCAGCCAAGATCCGAGTCCGGCGGGCCCAGGAGAATACACCGGGGAGCTGTTTTTT. This gives the protein CASSQDPSPAGPGEYTGELFF.

J is TRBJ1-1 and V is TRBV5-6; the D is unclear. The CDR3 runs 16 residues. Germline values: CDR1 SGHDT, CDR2 YYEEEE. Trimming removed 2 bases at V and 4 bases at J, with 18 bases between. The CDR3 bases are TGTGCCAGCAGCTTAAGTCCCCCATCCACCAGCACTGAAGCTTTCTTT. The encoded protein is CASSLSPPSTSTEAFF.

The sample holds many counts of this clone. J is TRBJ1-2 and V is TRBV19; D perhaps matches TRBD1 (6 bases). The V end lost 5 bases, the J end lost 3 bases, and 16 bases lay between the germline ends. The CDR3 is 15 residues long. Germline assignment: CDR1 LNHDA and CDR2 SQIVND (reference sequence). CDR3 loop: CASSLSGHFYYGYTF. DNA of the CDR3: TGTGCCAGTAGTCTCTCGGGACACTTTTACTATGGCTACACCTTC.

The count of this clone is one. This rearrangement joins TRBV19 to TRBJ2-3; 9 bases agree with TRBD2. After removal of 3 bases from V and 2 bases from J, the junction contained 9 bases not matched to a gene. CDR3 length: 17 residues. Germline V lookup: CDR1 LNHDA, CDR2 SQIVND (reference sequence). The CDR3 DNA follows: TGTGCCAGTAGTATCGCGCCTAGCGGGATTGACACAGATACGCAGTATTTT. This encodes CASSIAPSGIDTDTQYF.

This chain connects TRBV6-6 to TRBJ1-2; a weak D match, TRBD1 (5 bases). This CDR3 has 13 residues. V lost 5 bases and J lost 4, with 11 bases in between. Germline values: CDR1 MNHNY, CDR2 SVGAGI (reference sequence). The CDR3 here is CASSPDSRYGYTF. The CDR3 DNA reads as TGTGCCAGCAGTCCCGACAGCCGCTATGGCTACACCTTC.